This note documents a single T cell receptor (beta chain) sequence. Antigen: not known. This sample was taken from a study of CD8 T cells in Susac syndrome. Overall study findings and caveats: The study recognized that its TCR sequencing and HLA analysis covered a relatively small number of individuals.

Sequencing targeted TCR beta in blood CD8+ and CD4+ T cells. Looked up from germline, CDR1 is MNHEY and CDR2 is SMNVEV (reference sequence). The CDR3 is made up of 17 amino acids. Trimming left V 2 bases short and J 2 bases short, with 19 bases between. It was with random hexamers that 0.5 to 1 ug RNA was reverse transcribed. Multiplex immunoSEQ PCR targeted 54 Vbeta and 13 Jbeta TCR beta segments. TCRdb fed the immunoSEQ multiplex PCR reads into MiXCR, producing one record per CDR3 protein. The sample lists approximately 300,000 distinct CDR3 sequences; around 85% were seen once. The receptor was derived from a human donor with multiple sclerosis. J is TRBJ2-7 and V is TRBV27, with D possibly matching TRBD2 (6 bases). Sequencing input: CD8+ T cells from PBMCs. For the CDR3, the DNA is TGTGCCAGCAGTTTAGTGAGCTGGGGGGTTATCACCTACGAGCAGTACTTC. Amino acids: CASSLVSWGVITYEQYF.